The rows below give T cell receptor beta chains drawn from one sample of a study of blood T cell repertoires in COVID-19. Libraries were prepared by immunoSEQ multiplex PCR; TCRdb keeps only in-frame clonotypes and omits some of them. The data hold roughly 29,000 clones, with more than 80% observed a single time. Specimen: peripheral blood. The receptors stem from a human donor in a cohort sampled during active COVID-19. Both conserved end residues are part of each CDR3. The D gene is left open where the match is weak. Size values are once, few and many counts, or a class for expanded clones, and some rows have none.

V	size	D	J	CDR3	DNA
TRBV20-1	.	.	TRBJ2-1	CSASLEAGLERFF	TGCAGTGCTAGTCTCGAGGCGGGTTTGGAACGGTTCTTC
TRBV6-5	.	.	TRBJ1-2	CASRRGGGAEGYTF	TGTGCCAGCAGACGAGGGGGGGGCGCTGAGGGCTACACCTTC
TRBV6-6	.	TRBD1	TRBJ1-3	CASSYSLGTGADTIYF	TGTGCCAGCAGTTACTCGCTCGGGACAGGGGCTGACACCATATATTTT
TRBV6-2/TRBV6-3	.	TRBD1	TRBJ1-6	CASSFGTGESYNSPLHF	TGTGCCAGCAGTTTCGGGACAGGGGAGTCCTATAATTCACCCCTCCACTTT
TRBV9	.	TRBD2	TRBJ2-1	CASSVLSGAYNEQFF	TGTGCCAGCAGCGTATTAAGCGGGGCCTACAATGAGCAGTTCTTC
TRBV30	.	.	TRBJ2-1	CAWSVFRTPGYNEQFF	TGTGCCTGGAGTGTATTCAGGACCCCGGGATACAATGAGCAGTTCTTC
TRBV9	.	TRBD2	TRBJ2-5	CASSAAGGPAETQYF	TGTGCCAGCAGCGCAGCGGGGGGGCCCGCTGAGACCCAGTACTTC
TRBV6-5	once	TRBD1	TRBJ1-4	CASRQGAVGEKLFF	TGTGCCAGCAGACAGGGGGCGGTTGGTGAAAAACTGTTTTTT
TRBV15	.	TRBD1	TRBJ2-3	CATWDSRSDTQYF	TGTGCCACGTGGGACAGCCGGTCAGATACGCAGTATTTT
TRBV5-4	.	.	TRBJ1-1	CASSSAKQGFPTAEAFF	TGTGCCAGCAGCTCTGCTAAACAGGGATTTCCGACCGCTGAAGCTTTCTTT
TRBV2	.	TRBD2	TRBJ2-1	CASSEMGTSGNEQFF	TGTGCCAGCAGTGAGATGGGGACTAGCGGAAATGAGCAGTTCTTC
TRBV3-1/TRBV3-2	.	.	TRBJ2-5	CASSPTLGGQETQYF	TGTGCCAGCAGTCCAACTCTGGGGGGCCAAGAGACCCAGTACTTC
TRBV7-9	.	.	TRBJ2-1	CASKISDRYFYNEQFF	TGTGCCAGCAAAATATCGGACAGATATTTTTACAATGAGCAGTTCTTC
TRBV5-1	.	TRBD1	TRBJ2-2	CASSEWGQGNTGELFF	TGCGCCAGCAGCGAGTGGGGACAGGGGAACACCGGGGAGCTGTTTTTT
TRBV19	once	.	TRBJ2-7	CASSIWSGPYEQYF	TGTGCCAGTAGTATATGGTCAGGGCCCTACGAGCAGTACTTC
TRBV6-2/TRBV6-3	few	TRBD2	TRBJ2-7	CASSYSSTRGGDEQYF	TGTGCCAGCAGTTACAGCTCAACGCGGGGGGGCGACGAGCAGTACTTC
TRBV4-1	few	.	TRBJ2-5	CASSQVYQETQYF	TGCGCCAGCAGCCAAGTTTATCAAGAGACCCAGTACTTC
TRBV9	.	.	TRBJ2-3	CASSVQGPPDTQYF	TGTGCCAGCAGCGTACAGGGGCCCCCAGATACGCAGTATTTT
TRBV6-1	.	TRBD1	TRBJ1-6	CASSEGRTGRGTYNSPLHF	TGTGCCAGCAGTGAAGGCCGGACAGGGCGGGGGACCTATAATTCACCCCTCCACTTT
TRBV4-2	.	TRBD2	TRBJ2-4	CASSPIKESGGATNIQYF	TGTGCCAGCAGCCCCATAAAGGAAAGCGGGGGGGCCACAAACATTCAGTACTTC
TRBV19	.	TRBD1	TRBJ1-2	CASSAGRDRGSGYGYTF	TGTGCCAGTAGTGCAGGCCGGGACAGGGGATCAGGATATGGCTACACCTTC
TRBV3-1/TRBV3-2	.	.	TRBJ1-6	CASSLTAQVDNSPLHF	TGTGCCAGCAGCCTGACCGCTCAGGTGGATAATTCACCCCTCCACTTT
TRBV7-9	.	.	TRBJ1-3	CASRTEGLGNTIYF	TGTGCCAGCCGGACGGAGGGTTTAGGAAACACCATATATTTT
TRBV7-2	.	.	TRBJ2-2	CASSRGSVGSGELFF	TGTGCCAGCAGCAGAGGTTCAGTCGGGTCCGGGGAGCTGTTTTTT
TRBV19	.	.	TRBJ2-7	CASSIDMSSSYEQYF	TGTGCCAGTAGTATAGACATGTCCAGCTCCTACGAGCAGTACTTC
TRBV6-2/TRBV6-3	.	TRBD1	TRBJ1-1	CASSLSFRQGDTEAFF	TGTGCCAGCAGTCTCTCCTTTAGACAGGGGGACACTGAAGCTTTCTTT
TRBV2	.	TRBD1	TRBJ1-2	CASSSTGGFGYTF	TGTGCCAGCAGTTCGACAGGGGGCTTTGGCTACACCTTC
TRBV20-1	.	.	TRBJ1-4	CSASREKLFF	TGCAGTGCTAGTCGGGAAAAACTGTTTTTT
TRBV6-5	.	TRBD1	TRBJ1-5	CASMDRGRGQPQHF	TGTGCCAGCATGGACAGGGGGCGCGGTCAGCCCCAGCATTTT
TRBV5-1	once	.	TRBJ2-5	CASSFDIRAGPLEIQETQYF	TGCGCCAGCAGCTTCGATATTAGGGCAGGGCCCCTAGAGATCCAAGAGACCCAGTACTTC
TRBV6-1	.	.	TRBJ1-1	CASSEGGGTEAFF	TGTGCCAGCAGTGAGGGGGGGGGAACTGAAGCTTTCTTT
TRBV9	.	TRBD2	TRBJ2-7	CASSVEDGRKDEQYF	TGTGCCAGCAGCGTAGAGGACGGGAGGAAGGACGAGCAGTACTTC
TRBV4-1	.	TRBD1	TRBJ2-3	CASSQGTGALPDTQYF	TGCGCCAGCAGCCAAGGGACAGGGGCACTTCCAGATACGCAGTATTTT
TRBV10-3	.	.	TRBJ2-7	CAISGQPPSYEQYF	TGTGCCATCAGTGGACAGCCACCTTCCTACGAGCAGTACTTC
TRBV5-5	.	TRBD1	TRBJ1-1	CASSVGQVNTEAFF	TGTGCCAGCAGCGTGGGACAGGTGAACACTGAAGCTTTCTTT
TRBV9	.	.	TRBJ2-2	CASSVRSDTGELFF	TGTGCCAGCAGCGTACGGTCCGACACCGGGGAGCTGTTTTTT
TRBV5-1	.	TRBD2	TRBJ2-1	CASRGVGLAGAESSYNEQFF	TGCGCCAGCAGGGGGGTCGGACTAGCGGGGGCCGAAAGCTCCTACAATGAGCAGTTCTTC
TRBV7-2	.	TRBD2	TRBJ2-7	CASSFRTSGTYEQYF	TGTGCCAGCAGCTTTAGGACTAGCGGAACCTACGAGCAGTACTTC
TRBV18	once	.	TRBJ1-3	CASSQDAGGGNTIYF	TGTGCCAGCTCACAAGACGCCGGGGGAGGAAACACCATATATTTT
TRBV27	.	.	TRBJ2-4	CASRPLVGRGNIQYF	TGTGCCAGCAGGCCCTTGGTAGGGCGGGGAAACATTCAGTACTTC
TRBV10-1	.	TRBD1	TRBJ2-5	CASSEPDRAETQYF	TGCGCCAGCAGTGAGCCCGACAGGGCGGAGACCCAGTACTTC
TRBV2	.	TRBD2	TRBJ2-3	CASTLAGVGTDTQYF	TGTGCCAGCACTTTAGCGGGGGTTGGCACAGATACGCAGTATTTT
TRBV9	.	TRBD1	TRBJ1-4	CASNSGTGGSSTNEKLFF	TGTGCCAGCAACTCCGGGACAGGGGGAAGCTCAACTAATGAAAAACTGTTTTTT
TRBV4-3	.	.	TRBJ2-3	CASSQGRTDTQYF	TGCGCCAGCAGCCAAGGGAGGACAGATACGCAGTATTTT
TRBV7-9	.	TRBD1	TRBJ2-7	CASSIRTGYSYEQYF	TGTGCCAGCAGCATCCGGACAGGATACTCCTACGAGCAGTACTTC
TRBV5-1	.	.	TRBJ2-2	CASSLSGQNTGELFF	TGCGCCAGCAGCCTGTCAGGACAGAACACCGGGGAGCTGTTTTTT